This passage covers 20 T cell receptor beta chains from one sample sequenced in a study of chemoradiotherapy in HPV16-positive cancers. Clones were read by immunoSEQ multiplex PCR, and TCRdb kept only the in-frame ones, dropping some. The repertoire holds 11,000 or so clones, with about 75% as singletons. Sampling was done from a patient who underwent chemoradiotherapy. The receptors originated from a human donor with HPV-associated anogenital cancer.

The CDR3 sequence: CASSEGGARYEQYF. DNA for the CDR3: TGTGCCAGCAGTGAGGGGGGGGCCCGCTACGAGCAGTACTTC. The rearrangement uses TRBV28 and TRBJ2-7; a possible D gene is TRBD2 (7 bases). This CDR3 region has 14 residues. Germline CDR1 reads MDHEN; CDR2 reads SYDVKM. V was pared by 5 bases and J by 3 bases, with 14 bases between.

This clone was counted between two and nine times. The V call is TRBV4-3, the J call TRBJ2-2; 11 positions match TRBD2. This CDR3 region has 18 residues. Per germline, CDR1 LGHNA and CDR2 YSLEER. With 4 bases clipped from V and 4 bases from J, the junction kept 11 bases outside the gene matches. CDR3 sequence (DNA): TGCGCCAGCAGCCCGTTAGCGGGAGGGCCTAGGGGCACCGGGGAGCTGTTTTTT. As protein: CASSPLAGGPRGTGELFF.

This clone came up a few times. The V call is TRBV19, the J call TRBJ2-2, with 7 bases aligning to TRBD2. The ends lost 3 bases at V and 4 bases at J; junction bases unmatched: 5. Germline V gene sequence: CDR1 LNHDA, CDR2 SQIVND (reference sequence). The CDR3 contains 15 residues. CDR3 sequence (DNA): TGTGCCAGTAGTATTGGGGGAGGGTTCACCGGGGAGCTGTTTTTT. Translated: CASSIGGGFTGELFF.

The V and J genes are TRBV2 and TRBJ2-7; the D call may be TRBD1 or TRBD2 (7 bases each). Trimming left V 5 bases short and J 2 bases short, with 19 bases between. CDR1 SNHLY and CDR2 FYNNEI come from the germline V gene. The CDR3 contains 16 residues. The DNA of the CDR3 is TGTGCCAGCAGTCGAGGGGGGGACAGCAAAACCTACGAGCAGTACTTC. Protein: CASSRGGDSKTYEQYF.

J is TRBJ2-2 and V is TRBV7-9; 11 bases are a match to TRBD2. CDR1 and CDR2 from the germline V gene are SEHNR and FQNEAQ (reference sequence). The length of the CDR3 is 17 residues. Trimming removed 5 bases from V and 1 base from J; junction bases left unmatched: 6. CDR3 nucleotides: TGTGCCAGCAGCACGACTAGCGGGAAAGGGAACACCGGGGAGCTGTTTTTT. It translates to CASSTTSGKGNTGELFF.

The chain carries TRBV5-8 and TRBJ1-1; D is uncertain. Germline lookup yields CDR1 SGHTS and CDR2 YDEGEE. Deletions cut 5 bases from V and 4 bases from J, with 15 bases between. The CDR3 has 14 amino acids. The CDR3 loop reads CASSSAQVGTEAFF. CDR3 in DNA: TGTGCCAGCAGTTCCGCGCAGGTTGGCACTGAAGCTTTCTTT.

DNA for the CDR3: TGTGCCAGCAGCACAGCGGGGACCAACTACGAGCAGTACTTC. Residues: CASSTAGTNYEQYF. The chain couples TRBV27 to TRBJ2-7, with TRBD2 matching 7 bases. Germline values: CDR1 MNHEY, CDR2 SMNVEV (reference sequence). V shed 6 bases, J shed 3 bases, and the junction held 8 bases outside the gene matches. This CDR3 has 14 residues.

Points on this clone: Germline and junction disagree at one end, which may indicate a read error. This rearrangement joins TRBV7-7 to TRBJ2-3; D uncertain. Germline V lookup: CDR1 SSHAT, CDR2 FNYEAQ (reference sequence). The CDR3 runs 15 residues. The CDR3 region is CASSSGFIGTDTQYF. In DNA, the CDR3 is TGTGCTAGCAGCTCAGGATTTATAGGCACAGATACGCAGTATTTT.

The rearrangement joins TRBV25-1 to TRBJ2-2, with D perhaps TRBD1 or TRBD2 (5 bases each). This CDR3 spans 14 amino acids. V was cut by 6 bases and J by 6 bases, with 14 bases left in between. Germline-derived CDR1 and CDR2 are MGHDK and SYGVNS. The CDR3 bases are TGTGCCAGCAGGGGACCCCCCGCCGCCGGGGAGCTGTTTTTT. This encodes CASRGPPAAGELFF.

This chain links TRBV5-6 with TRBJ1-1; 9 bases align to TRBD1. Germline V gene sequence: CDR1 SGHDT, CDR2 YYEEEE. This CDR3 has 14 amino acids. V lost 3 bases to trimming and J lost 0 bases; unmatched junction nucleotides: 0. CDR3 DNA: TGTGCCAGCAGCTGGGACAGGGTGAACACTGAAGCTTTCTTT. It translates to CASSWDRVNTEAFF.

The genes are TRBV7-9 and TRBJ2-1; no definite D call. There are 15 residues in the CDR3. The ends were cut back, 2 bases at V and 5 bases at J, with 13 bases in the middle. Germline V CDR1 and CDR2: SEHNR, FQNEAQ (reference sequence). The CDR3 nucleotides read TGTGCCAGCAGCTTACGGGCAGGAAAGGACAATGAGCAGTTCTTC. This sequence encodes CASSLRAGKDNEQFF.

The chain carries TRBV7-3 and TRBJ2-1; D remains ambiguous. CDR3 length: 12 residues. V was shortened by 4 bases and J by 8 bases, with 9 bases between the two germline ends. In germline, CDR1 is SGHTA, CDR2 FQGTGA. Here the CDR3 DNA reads TGTGCCAGCAGCTCCCCCGACCATGAGCAGTTCTTC. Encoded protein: CASSSPDHEQFF.

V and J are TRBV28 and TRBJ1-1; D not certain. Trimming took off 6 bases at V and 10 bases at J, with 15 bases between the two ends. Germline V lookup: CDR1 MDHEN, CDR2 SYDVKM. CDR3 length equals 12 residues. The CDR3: CASRTNIHGAFF. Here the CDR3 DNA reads TGTGCCAGCAGGACCAACATACACGGAGCTTTCTTT.

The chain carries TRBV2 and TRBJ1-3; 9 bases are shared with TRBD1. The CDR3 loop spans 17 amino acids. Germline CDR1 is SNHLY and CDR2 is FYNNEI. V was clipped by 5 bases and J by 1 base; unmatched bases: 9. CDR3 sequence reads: CASSIGTGLFSGNTIYF. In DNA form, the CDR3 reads TGTGCCAGCAGTATCGGGACAGGGTTATTTTCTGGAAACACCATATATTTT.

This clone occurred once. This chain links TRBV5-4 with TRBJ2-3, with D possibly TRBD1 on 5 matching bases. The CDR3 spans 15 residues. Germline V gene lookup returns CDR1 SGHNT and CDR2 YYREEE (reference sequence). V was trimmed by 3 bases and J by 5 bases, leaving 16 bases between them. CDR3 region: CASSSATVAQDTQYF. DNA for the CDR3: TGTGCCAGCAGCTCCGCGACAGTTGCACAAGATACGCAGTATTTT.

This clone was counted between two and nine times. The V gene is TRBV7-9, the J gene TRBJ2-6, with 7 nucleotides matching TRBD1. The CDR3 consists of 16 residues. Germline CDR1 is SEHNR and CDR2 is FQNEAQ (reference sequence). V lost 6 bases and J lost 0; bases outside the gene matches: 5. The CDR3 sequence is CASSLTGLSGANVLTF. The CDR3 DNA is TGTGCCAGCAGTTTGACAGGGCTCTCTGGGGCCAACGTCCTGACTTTC.

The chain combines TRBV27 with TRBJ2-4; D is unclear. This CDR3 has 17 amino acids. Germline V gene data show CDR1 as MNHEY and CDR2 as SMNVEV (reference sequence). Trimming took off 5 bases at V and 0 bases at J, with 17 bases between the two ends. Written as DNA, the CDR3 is TGTGCCAGCAGTACAACTCCCCTTCCTAGAGCCAAAAACATTCAGTACTTC. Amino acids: CASSTTPLPRAKNIQYF.

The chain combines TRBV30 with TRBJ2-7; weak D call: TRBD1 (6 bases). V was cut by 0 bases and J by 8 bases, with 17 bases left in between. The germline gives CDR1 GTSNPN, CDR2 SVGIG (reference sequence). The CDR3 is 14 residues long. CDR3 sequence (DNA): TGTGCCTGGAGTGTACTTACGAGAGGGGACAAGCAGTACTTC. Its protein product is CAWSVLTRGDKQYF.

The CDR3 loop is CASSFFVFSGAYNEQFF. The CDR3 region has the DNA TGTGCCAGCAGCTTTTTCGTCTTTAGTGGGGCCTACAATGAGCAGTTCTTC. The J gene is TRBJ2-1, the V gene TRBV5-6, with unresolved D. V lost 2 bases and J 2 bases, leaving 17 bases between the germline ends. CDR1 and CDR2 from the germline V gene are SGHDT and YYEEEE. This CDR3 has 17 residues.

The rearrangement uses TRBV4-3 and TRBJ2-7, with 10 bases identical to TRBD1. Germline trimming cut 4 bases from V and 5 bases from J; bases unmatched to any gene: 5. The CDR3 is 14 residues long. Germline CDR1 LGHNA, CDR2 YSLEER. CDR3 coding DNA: TGCGCCAGCAGCCTAGGGACAGGGGACCACGAGCAGTACTTC. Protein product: CASSLGTGDHEQYF.